What follows are 9 T cell receptor beta chains derived from one specimen sequenced in a study of regulatory and conventional T cells in RAG deficiency. The sorted conventional CD4+ T cells were CD25-low and CD127-high, with genomic DNA sequenced. Only in-frame clones appear in the TCRdb table, and some are missing; sequencing was by immunoSEQ multiplex PCR. The sample holds 34,000 or so clones, 75% to 80% seen once. These data were likewise used in another study, on regulatory T cells. From that second work: Amplification used 52 TRBV primers and 13 TRBJ primers.

The material sequenced was CD4+ effector T cells sorted from blood. All receptors come from a human donor in good health.

The chain joins TRBV19 to TRBJ1-5, with 7 bases that match TRBD1. The trim removed 5 bases at V and 4 bases at J, leaving 8 bases unmatched. The V gene's germline CDR1 is LNHDA and CDR2 SQIVND (reference sequence). The CDR3 consists of 15 residues. The CDR3 region has the DNA TGTGCCAGTAGTCCCGACAGGGATACTAATCAGCCCCAGCATTTT. Translated, it gives CASSPDRDTNQPQHF.

This chain links TRBV9 with TRBJ2-2; D not certain. Per germline, CDR1 SGDLS and CDR2 YYNGEE. The CDR3 covers 16 residues. V gave up 4 bases and J gave up 1 base, with 14 bases separating them. The CDR3 region is CASSRRYPQNTGELFF. The CDR3 bases are TGTGCCAGCAGCCGTCGGTACCCACAGAACACCGGGGAGCTGTTTTTT. Looking up the rest from reference TRBV9 and TRBJ2-2 gives the full variable domain: DSGVTQTPKHLITATGQRVTLRCSPRSGDLSVYWYQQSLDQGLQFLIQYYNGEERAKGNILERFSAQQFPDLHSELNLSSLELGDSALYFCASSRRYPQNTGELFFGEGSRLTVL.

The DNA of the CDR3 is TGTGCCAGCAGCCCCGGTTCAGGACACAACTATGGCTACACCTTC. This translates into CASSPGSGHNYGYTF. The chain carries TRBV6-1 and TRBJ1-2; TRBD1 might be the D (5 bases). This CDR3 contains 15 residues. Trimming pared 6 bases from V and 2 bases from J, leaving 16 bases between. The germline gives CDR1 MNHNS, CDR2 SASEGT.

The chain couples TRBV2 to TRBJ2-3, with D possibly matching TRBD2 (5 bases). This CDR3 has 16 residues. Germline V gene sequence: CDR1 SNHLY, CDR2 FYNNEI. Trimming left V 3 bases short and J 0 bases short, with 13 bases between. The CDR3: CASSELGRVSTDTQYF. CDR3 DNA sequence: TGTGCCAGCAGTGAGTTAGGGCGGGTTAGCACAGATACGCAGTATTTT. The whole variable domain, filled in from reference TRBV2 and TRBJ2-3, reads EPEVTQTPSHQVTQMGQEVILRCVPISNHLYFYWYRQILGQKVEFLVSFYNNEISEKSEIFDDQFSVERPDGSNFTLKIRSTKLEDSAMYFCASSELGRVSTDTQYFGPGTRLTVL.

The rearrangement uses TRBV5-1 and TRBJ2-5; D perhaps matches TRBD1 (6 bases). The germline V gene has CDR1 SGHRS and CDR2 YFSETQ. The length of the CDR3 is 14 residues. V was trimmed by 4 bases and J by 2 bases, leaving 12 bases between them. CDR3 nucleotide sequence: TGCGCCAGCAGCAACGGGACACCTCAAGAGACCCAGTACTTC. Translation gives CASSNGTPQETQYF. Looking up the rest from reference TRBV5-1 and TRBJ2-5 gives the full variable domain: KAGVTQTPRYLIKTRGQQVTLSCSPISGHRSVSWYQQTPGQGLQFLFEYFSETQRNKGNFPGRFSGRQFSNSRSEMNVSTLELGDSALYLCASSNGTPQETQYFGPGTRLLVL.

The chain links TRBV7-9 to TRBJ2-2; either TRBD1 or TRBD2 may fit D (5 bases each). Germline CDR1 SEHNR, CDR2 FQNEAQ (reference sequence). Trimming pared 1 base from V and 9 bases from J, leaving 15 bases between. The CDR3 consists of 15 residues. The CDR3 DNA follows: TGTGCCAGCAGCTTAGGGGACGCCTCAGGGTGGGAGCTGTTTTTT. Its protein is CASSLGDASGWELFF. Using reference TRBV7-9 and TRBJ2-2 for the parts outside the CDR3, the full variable domain is DTGVSQNPRHKITKRGQNVTFRCDPISEHNRLYWYRQTLGQGPEFLTYFQNEAQLEKSRLLSDRFSAERPKGSFSTLEIQRTEQGDSAMYLCASSLGDASGWELFFGEGSRLTVL.

This chain links TRBV7-3 with TRBJ2-1; D gene uncertain. The CDR3 runs 14 residues. Trimming stripped 0 bases from V and 5 bases from J, with 8 bases between. Germline V gene lookup returns CDR1 SGHTA and CDR2 FQGTGA. The CDR3 sequence is CASSLTTPDNEQFF. CDR3 DNA: TGTGCCAGCAGCTTAACAACACCCGACAATGAGCAGTTCTTC.

The V gene is TRBV7-2, the J gene TRBJ2-7, with 9 bases identical to TRBD1. V lost 4 bases and J lost 3; bases outside the gene matches: 4. Germline CDR1 is SGHTA and CDR2 is FQGNSA. This CDR3 has 14 residues. The CDR3 bases are TGTGCCAGCAGCTGGCGGACAGGGGACTACGAGCAGTACTTC. Amino acid sequence: CASSWRTGDYEQYF. The whole variable domain, remainder taken from reference TRBV7-2 and TRBJ2-7, is GAGVSQSPSNKVTEKGKDVELRCDPISGHTALYWYRQSLGQGLEFLIYFQGNSAPDKSGLPSDRFSAERTGGSVSTLTIQRTQQEDSAVYLCASSWRTGDYEQYFGPGTRLTVT.

J is TRBJ2-3 and V is TRBV4-1, with D possibly matching TRBD1 (6 bases). Trimming cost V 6 bases and J 4 bases, with 11 bases left between them. This CDR3 contains 13 residues. CDR1 is MGHRA and CDR2 is YSYEKL in the germline V gene. The CDR3: CASRLQGSDTQYF. CDR3 DNA: TGCGCCAGCAGGCTACAGGGATCAGATACGCAGTATTTT.